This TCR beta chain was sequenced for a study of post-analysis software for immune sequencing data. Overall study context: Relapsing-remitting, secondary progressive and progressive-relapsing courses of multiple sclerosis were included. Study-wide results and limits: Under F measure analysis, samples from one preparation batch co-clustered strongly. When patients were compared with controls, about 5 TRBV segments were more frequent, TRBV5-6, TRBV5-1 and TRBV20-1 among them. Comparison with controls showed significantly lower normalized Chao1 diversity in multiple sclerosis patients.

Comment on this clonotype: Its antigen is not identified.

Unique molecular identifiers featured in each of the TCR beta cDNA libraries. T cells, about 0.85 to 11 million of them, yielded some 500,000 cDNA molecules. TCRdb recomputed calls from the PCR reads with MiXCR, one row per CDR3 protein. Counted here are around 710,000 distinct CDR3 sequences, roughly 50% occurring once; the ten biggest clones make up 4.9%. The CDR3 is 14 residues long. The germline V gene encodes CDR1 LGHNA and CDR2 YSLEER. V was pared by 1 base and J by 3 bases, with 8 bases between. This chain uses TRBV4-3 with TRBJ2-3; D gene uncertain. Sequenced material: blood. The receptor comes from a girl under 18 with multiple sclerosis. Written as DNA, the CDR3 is TGCGCCAGCAGCCAAGCACGATGGACAGATACGCAGTATTTT. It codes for CASSQARWTDTQYF.